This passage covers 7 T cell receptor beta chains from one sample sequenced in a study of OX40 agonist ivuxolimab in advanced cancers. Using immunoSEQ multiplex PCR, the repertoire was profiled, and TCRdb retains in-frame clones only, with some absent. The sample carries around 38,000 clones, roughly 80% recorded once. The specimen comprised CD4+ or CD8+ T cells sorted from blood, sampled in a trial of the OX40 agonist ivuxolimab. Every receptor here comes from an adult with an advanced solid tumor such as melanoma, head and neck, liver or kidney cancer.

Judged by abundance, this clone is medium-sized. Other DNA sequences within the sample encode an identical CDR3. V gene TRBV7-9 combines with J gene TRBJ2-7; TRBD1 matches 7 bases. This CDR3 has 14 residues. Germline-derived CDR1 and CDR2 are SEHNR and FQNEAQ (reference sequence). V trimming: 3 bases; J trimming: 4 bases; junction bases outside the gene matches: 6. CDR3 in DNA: TGTGCCAGCAGCTTCACAGGGGTGGTTTACGAGCAGTACTTC. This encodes CASSFTGVVYEQYF.

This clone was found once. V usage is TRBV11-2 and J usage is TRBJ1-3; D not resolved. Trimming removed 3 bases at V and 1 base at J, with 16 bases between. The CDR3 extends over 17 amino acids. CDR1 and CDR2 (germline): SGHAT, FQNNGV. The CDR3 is CASSFGFDLASGNTIYF. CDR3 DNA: TGTGCCAGCAGCTTCGGGTTTGATTTAGCTTCTGGAAACACCATATATTTT.

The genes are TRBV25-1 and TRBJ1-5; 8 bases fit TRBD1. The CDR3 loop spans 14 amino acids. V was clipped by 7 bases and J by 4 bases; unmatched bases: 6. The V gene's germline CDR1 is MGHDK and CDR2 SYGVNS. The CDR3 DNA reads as TGTGCCAGCAAGCCGGACAGGGCAAATCAGCCCCAGCATTTT. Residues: CASKPDRANQPQHF.

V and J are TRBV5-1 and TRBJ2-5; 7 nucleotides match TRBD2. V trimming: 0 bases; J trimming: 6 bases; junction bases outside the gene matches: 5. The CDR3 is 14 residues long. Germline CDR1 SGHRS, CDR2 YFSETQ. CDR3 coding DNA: TGCGCCAGCAGCTTGGCCTTAGCGGGTCAGACCCAGTACTTC. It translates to CASSLALAGQTQYF.

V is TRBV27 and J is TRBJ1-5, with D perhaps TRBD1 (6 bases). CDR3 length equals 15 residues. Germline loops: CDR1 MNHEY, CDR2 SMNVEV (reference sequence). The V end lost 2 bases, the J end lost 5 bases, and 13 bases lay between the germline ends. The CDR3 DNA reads TGTGCCAGCAGTTTAGCAGGGGTGGTCGATCAGCCCCAGCATTTT. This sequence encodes CASSLAGVVDQPQHF.

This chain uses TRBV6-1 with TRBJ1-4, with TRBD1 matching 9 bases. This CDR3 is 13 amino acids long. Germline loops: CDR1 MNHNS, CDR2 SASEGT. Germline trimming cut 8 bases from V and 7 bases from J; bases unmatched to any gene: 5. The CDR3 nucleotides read TGTGCCAGCCACAGGGGGCTTGGTGAAAAACTGTTTTTT. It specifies CASHRGLGEKLFF.

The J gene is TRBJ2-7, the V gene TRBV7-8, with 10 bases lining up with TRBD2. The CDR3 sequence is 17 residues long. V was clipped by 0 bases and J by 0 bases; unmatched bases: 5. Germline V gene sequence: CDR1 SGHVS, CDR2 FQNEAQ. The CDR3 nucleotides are TGTGCCAGCAGCTTAGCGTTCGGACTAGCGGACTCCTACGAGCAGTACTTC. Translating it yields CASSLAFGLADSYEQYF.